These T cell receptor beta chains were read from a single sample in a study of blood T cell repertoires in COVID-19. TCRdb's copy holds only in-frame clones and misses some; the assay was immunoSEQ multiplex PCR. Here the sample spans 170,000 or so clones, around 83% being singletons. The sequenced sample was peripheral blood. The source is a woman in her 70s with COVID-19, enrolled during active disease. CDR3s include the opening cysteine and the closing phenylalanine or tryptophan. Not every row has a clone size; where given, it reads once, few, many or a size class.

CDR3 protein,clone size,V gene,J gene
CASSYGTGVNTEAFF,once,TRBV6-5,TRBJ1-1
CASSLATRGASGFSETQYF,.,TRBV5-1,TRBJ2-5
CASSPGTGLNTGELFF,.,TRBV5-4,TRBJ2-2
CASSFGLAKYPPDTQYF,.,TRBV28,TRBJ2-3
CATSDPTNRAGEQFF,.,TRBV24-1,TRBJ2-1
CASSQEIGVFGNTIYF,.,TRBV4-1,TRBJ1-3
CASSQDLGGGYTF,.,TRBV3-1/TRBV3-2,TRBJ1-2
CASSQAGTAKYEQYF,.,TRBV3-1/TRBV3-2,TRBJ2-7
CASSDPRAPLHF,.,TRBV6-1,TRBJ1-6
CASSPFAGSGLETQYF,.,TRBV18,TRBJ2-5
CASRPGLAGGDEQFF,.,TRBV6-6,TRBJ2-1
CASSRQGQSSYEQYF,.,TRBV6-5,TRBJ2-7
CASGTSGGPLTGELFF,.,TRBV7-8,TRBJ2-2
CASSPTGGGYTEAFF,.,TRBV7-3,TRBJ1-1
CASSPGPTGSTGELFF,.,TRBV11-2,TRBJ2-2
CASTSGTPTSPLHF,.,TRBV28,TRBJ1-6
CASSQDTAGGTDTQYF,.,TRBV4-3,TRBJ2-3
CASSLGGILYEQYF,.,TRBV13,TRBJ2-7
CASSLGGSGETQYF,.,TRBV28,TRBJ2-5
CSVLPSSARGEQYF,.,TRBV29-1,TRBJ2-7
CATIAGGIGNEQFF,.,TRBV19,TRBJ2-1
CASSQQGAGSTEAFF,once,TRBV2,TRBJ1-1
CASRVAGGGEQFF,.,TRBV14,TRBJ2-1
CASSSTGWNQPQHF,few,TRBV6-2/TRBV6-3,TRBJ1-5